This TCR beta chain was sequenced in a study of cytomegalovirus exposure and HLA in healthy donors. Turning to this clone: Its antigen is still unknown.

Study-level results: Association of approximately 18,000 TCR beta sequences with HLA alleles was found at 0.05 false discovery rate in a later analysis. The records held CMV serostatus as the only immune exposure information. One later analysis reportedly identified an Asian-associated ancestry cluster that showed fewer N-insertions than the 666-donor mean.

Use of 60 Vbeta and 13 Jbeta primers characterized the PCR. Using immunoSEQ multiplex PCR, the repertoire was profiled, and TCRdb retains in-frame clones only, with some absent. Counted here are about 76,000 clones, 78% occurring once; the ten biggest clones make up around 2.5%. This CDR3 is built from 15 residues. V lost 6 bases and J lost 4; bases outside the gene matches: 7. From germline, CDR1 is MNHEY and CDR2 SMNVEV (reference sequence). This sequence originates from a male donor in good health and CMV-seropositive. Input material: PBMCs. V gene TRBV27 combines with J gene TRBJ2-1, with 9 bases matching TRBD2. The CDR3 DNA reads as TGTGCCAGCAGCCCTCGACTAGCGGTGTACAATGAGCAGTTCTTC. This sequence encodes CASSPRLAVYNEQFF.